Below, 32 T cell receptor beta chains from the same sample are listed, as sequenced in a study of beta chain features in type 1 diabetes (dated by TCRdb to the late 2010s). Study-level results and caveats: In all four CD4+ subsets, TCRB CDR3 length was moderately but significantly shorter in type 1 diabetes patients.

Library method: the immunoSEQ multiplex PCR assay. The entire isolated RNA was reverse transcribed using the High Capacity cDNA Reverse Transcription Kit, and thus expressed TCRB transcripts were sequenced. TCRdb provides this immuneACCESS table in a form limited to in-frame rearrangements. Some clones are lacking; in checked studies, under half of them reflect an unresolved V gene, and why the rest are absent is not known. The sample table contains some 700,000 clones; only one count was recorded for roughly 13% of them. The ten largest clones represent approximately 0.02% of the sample. These receptors are not linked to any known antigen. The sequencing input was naive CD4+ T cells from blood. This specimen's cell subset or site label, interpreted: true naive CD4+ T cells. The source of these receptors is a man between 18 and 29 years old with type 1 diabetes.

A few counts support this clone. The V gene is TRBV10-3, the J gene TRBJ1-3; D call uncertain. CDR3 length: 13 residues. Germline V CDR1 and CDR2: ENHRY, SYGVKD. V gave up 11 bases and J gave up 0 bases, with 11 bases separating them. CDR3 DNA: TGTGCCTCCAACGCGAACTCTGGAAACACCATATATTTT. Amino acids: CASNANSGNTIYF.

This clone has just a few counts. The V gene is TRBV6-5, the J gene TRBJ1-1; 7 nucleotides align to TRBD1. Germline CDR1 MNHEY, CDR2 SVGAGI. V was clipped by 5 bases and J by 4 bases; unmatched bases: 10. CDR3 length: 15 residues. CDR3 sequence: CASSKGTDYITEAFF. CDR3 nucleotide sequence: TGTGCCAGCAGTAAAGGGACAGACTATATCACTGAAGCTTTCTTT.

This clone came up a few times. The chain uses TRBV7-8 and TRBJ1-4, with a tentative D call TRBD1 (5 bases). The CDR3 has 14 amino acids. CDR1 SGHVS and CDR2 FQNEAQ come from the germline V gene. Trimming stripped 5 bases from V and 5 bases from J, with 12 bases between. The DNA of the CDR3 is TGTGCCAGCAGCGTCCGGGACCTAAATGAAAAACTGTTTTTT. The encoded protein is CASSVRDLNEKLFF.

The J gene is TRBJ2-3, the V gene TRBV7-6, with 13 positions matching TRBD2. CDR1 SGHVS and CDR2 FNYEAQ come from the germline V gene. The CDR3 runs to 15 residues. The V and J ends lost 5 bases and 8 bases, in that order; junction bases with no gene match: 7. The CDR3 loop is CASSPLAGGPVTQYF. In nucleotides, the CDR3 is TGTGCCAGCAGCCCACTAGCGGGGGGGCCCGTTACGCAGTATTTT.

The rearrangement uses TRBV7-6 and TRBJ2-5; the D is unclear. Germline CDR1 and CDR2: SGHVS and FNYEAQ. V was trimmed by 5 bases and J by 0 bases, leaving 4 bases between them. This CDR3 has 12 residues. Here the CDR3 DNA reads TGTGCCAGCAGCCCCCACCAAGAGACCCAGTACTTC. The encoded protein is CASSPHQETQYF.

This clone was picked up a small number of times. The chain links TRBV5-1 to TRBJ1-2, with unresolved D. This CDR3 is built from 13 residues. In germline, CDR1 is SGHRS, CDR2 YFSETQ. V was trimmed by 0 bases and J by 8 bases, leaving 11 bases between them. The DNA for the CDR3 is TGCGCCAGCAGCTTGGACGGCTCTATCGGCTACACCTTC. It encodes CASSLDGSIGYTF.

A few counts support this clone. V is TRBV5-6 and J is TRBJ1-2; the D gene is possibly TRBD1 (5 bases). CDR3 length: 15 residues. Looked up from germline, CDR1 is SGHDT and CDR2 is YYEEEE. The V end was cut by 4 bases, the J end by 3 bases, with 16 bases between. CDR3 DNA sequence: TGTGCCAGCAGCGCCGCGGGGGGTAGAGACTATGGCTACACCTTC. Amino acids: CASSAAGGRDYGYTF.

This sequence joins TRBV2 and TRBJ2-3, with D possibly matching TRBD2 (5 bases). CDR3 length: 15 amino acids. V was trimmed by 5 bases and J by 5 bases, leaving 17 bases between them. CDR1 and CDR2 from the germline V gene are SNHLY and FYNNEI. The CDR3 here is CASSPLTGGLDTQYF. The DNA for the CDR3 is TGTGCCAGCAGTCCCCTGACTGGAGGATTAGATACGCAGTATTTT.

CDR3 sequence (DNA): TGCAGCACAAGACAGGGGCAAGAGACCCAGTACTTC. This translates into CSTRQGQETQYF. V gene TRBV29-1 combines with J gene TRBJ2-5; TRBD1 matches 8 bases. The trim removed 8 bases at V and 2 bases at J, leaving 4 bases unmatched. Germline-derived CDR1 and CDR2 are SQVTM and ANQGSEA. The CDR3 is made up of 12 amino acids.

The chain carries TRBV11-3 and TRBJ2-2; D may be TRBD1 or TRBD2 (5 bases each). Germline V lookup: CDR1 SGHNT, CDR2 YENEEA. With 5 bases removed from V and 6 bases from J, the gap between germline ends came to 7 bases. The CDR3 covers 12 residues. This CDR3 reads CASSTGPGELFF. The CDR3 coding sequence is TGTGCCAGCAGCACGGGGCCCGGGGAGCTGTTTTTT.

There are a few counts of this clone. The CDR3 DNA reads as TGTGCCACCAGCAGAGACCGACAGGGGGGTGAGCAGTACTTC. It codes for CATSRDRQGGEQYF. The chain couples TRBV15 to TRBJ2-7; 9 nucleotides match TRBD1. Germline loops: CDR1 LNHNV, CDR2 YYDKDF (reference sequence). Unmatched junction bases numbered 4, after V lost 0 bases and J lost 7 bases. CDR3 size: 14 residues. Combining the CDR3 with reference TRBV15 and TRBJ2-7 gives the whole variable domain DAMVIQNPRYQVTQFGKPVTLSCSQTLNHNVMYWYQQKSSQAPKLLFHYYDKDFNNEADTPDNFQSRRPNTSFCFLDIRSPGLGDTAMYLCATSRDRQGGEQYFGPGTRLTVT.

There are a few counts of this clone. V is TRBV9 and J is TRBJ2-7; maybe TRBD2 (6 bases). V shed 4 bases and J shed 4 bases, with 18 bases lying between them. Germline CDR1 reads SGDLS; CDR2 reads YYNGEE. The CDR3 is 15 amino acids. CDR3 sequence reads: CASSPGPGTFYEQYF. The CDR3 DNA reads TGTGCCAGCAGCCCTGGTCCAGGGACTTTTTACGAGCAGTACTTC.

The gene calls are TRBV18 and TRBJ1-4; TRBD1 is a possible D gene (5 bases). Germline loops: CDR1 KGHSH, CDR2 LQKENI. This CDR3 has 15 amino acids. The V and J ends lost 2 bases and 4 bases respectively, with 11 bases between them. CDR3 in DNA: TGTGCCAGCTCACCAAACGAGGGGCATAATGAAAAACTGTTTTTT. Its translation is CASSPNEGHNEKLFF.

This clone was observed a few times. J is TRBJ1-4 and V is TRBV20-1, with D maybe TRBD1 (6 bases). V lost 7 bases to trimming and J lost 5 bases, with 8 bases between them. The CDR3 covers 11 residues. Germline values: CDR1 DFQATT, CDR2 SNEGSKA (reference sequence). CDR3 sequence reads: CSVGQNEKLFF. The CDR3 DNA reads as TGCAGTGTAGGACAGAATGAAAAACTGTTTTTT.

In its sample, this clone was seen a few times. The chain is built from TRBV5-1 and TRBJ1-2; possible D gene TRBD1, 6 bases. Trimming shortened V by 3 bases and J by 1 base, and 10 bases separated the two germline ends. Germline-derived CDR1 and CDR2 are SGHRS and YFSETQ. CDR3 length equals 14 residues. The CDR3 sequence: CASSSGQINYGYTF. The CDR3, as DNA: TGCGCCAGCAGCTCCGGACAGATTAACTATGGCTACACCTTC.

V and J are TRBV6-4 and TRBJ2-2, with D tentatively TRBD1 or TRBD2 (6 bases each). Trimming stripped 4 bases from V and 5 bases from J, with 14 bases between. Germline V lookup: CDR1 MRHNA, CDR2 SNTAGT. There are 15 residues in the CDR3. This CDR3 is CASSVEQGGTGELFF. The CDR3 DNA follows: TGTGCCAGCAGTGTGGAACAGGGAGGTACCGGGGAGCTGTTTTTT.

In its sample, this clone was seen a few times. This rearrangement joins TRBV7-2 to TRBJ2-5; 8 nucleotides line up with TRBD2. This CDR3 spans 15 amino acids. V trimming: 5 bases; J trimming: 3 bases; junction bases outside the gene matches: 8. CDR1 SGHTA and CDR2 FQGNSA come from the germline V gene. CDR3 in amino acids: CASSPGLEGEETQYF. CDR3 nucleotide sequence: TGTGCCAGCAGCCCGGGACTAGAGGGGGAAGAGACCCAGTACTTC.

The gene calls are TRBV6-5 and TRBJ1-1; 7 bases map to TRBD1. With V trimmed by 5 bases and J by 0 bases, 6 bases remained unmatched. Germline V CDR1 and CDR2: MNHEY, SVGAGI. The CDR3 runs to 15 residues. The CDR3 spells CASSRQGSVNTEAFF. CDR3 DNA: TGTGCCAGCAGTCGACAGGGTTCTGTGAACACTGAAGCTTTCTTT.

The gene calls are TRBV18 and TRBJ2-1; maybe TRBD2 (5 bases). V was clipped by 2 bases and J by 10 bases, with 12 bases between them. Germline-derived CDR1 and CDR2 are KGHSH and LQKENI. The CDR3 contains 13 residues. The DNA for the CDR3 is TGTGCCAGCTCACCAGGATCGGGGAGCGAGCAGTTCTTC. Protein sequence: CASSPGSGSEQFF.

This chain uses TRBV18 with TRBJ1-6; maybe TRBD1 (6 bases). This CDR3 is built from 14 residues. The V gene's germline CDR1 is KGHSH and CDR2 LQKENI. Deletions cut 3 bases from V and 9 bases from J, with 12 bases between. The CDR3 DNA is TGTGCCAGCTCACCGGAGGGGGATGGTTCACCCCTCCACTTT. It yields the protein CASSPEGDGSPLHF. Full variable domain (remainder filled in from reference TRBV18 and TRBJ1-6): NAGVMQNPRHLVRRRGQEARLRCSPMKGHSHVYWYRQLPEEGLKFMVYLQKENIIDESGMPKERFSAEFPKEGPSILRIQQVVRGDSAAYFCASSPEGDGSPLHFGNGTRLTVT.

This clone came up a few times. The chain is built from TRBV29-1 and TRBJ1-1; D might be TRBD1 (5 bases). Germline lookup yields CDR1 SQVTM and CDR2 ANQGSEA. Deletions cut 5 bases from V and 1 base from J, with 11 bases between. There are 13 residues in the CDR3. The chain's CDR3 is CSVLSGGNTEAFF. CDR3 coding DNA: TGCAGCGTTCTTTCCGGGGGGAACACTGAAGCTTTCTTT.

This rearrangement joins TRBV5-1 to TRBJ2-7; 11 nucleotides agree with TRBD1. The CDR3 sequence is 15 residues long. Losses at the gene ends were 4 bases for V and 2 bases for J; bases not matched to a gene: 5. CDR1 and CDR2 from the germline V gene are SGHRS and YFSETQ. The CDR3 DNA sequence: TGCGCCAGCAGCATAGGACAGGGGGCTCCCTACGAGCAGTACTTC. Translating it yields CASSIGQGAPYEQYF.

V is TRBV7-9 and J is TRBJ2-5, with no clear D. The J call is uncertain, as TRBJ2-7 better fits the DNA end. The CDR3 has 13 residues. Germline assignment: CDR1 SEHNR and CDR2 FQNEAQ (reference sequence). CDR3 residues: CASSLAAIYEQYF. DNA for the CDR3: TGTGCCAGCAGCTTAGCGGCAATCTACGAGCAGTACTTC.

This clone turned up a few times. In nucleotides, the CDR3 is TGTGCCAGCAGCTTACCGGGACAGGGCTCCTACGAGCAGTACTTC. It is translated as CASSLPGQGSYEQYF. V usage is TRBV5-4 and J usage is TRBJ2-7; 9 bases align to TRBD1. This CDR3 has 15 amino acids. Trimming cost V 2 bases and J 0 bases; bases outside gene matches: 3. CDR1 is SGHNT and CDR2 is YYREEE in the germline V gene (reference sequence). Full variable domain (rest looked up from reference TRBV5-4 and TRBJ2-7): ETGVTQSPTHLIKTRGQQVTLRCSSQSGHNTVSWYQQALGQGPQFIFQYYREEENGRGNFPPRFSGLQFPNYSSELNVNALELDDSALYLCASSLPGQGSYEQYFGPGTRLTVT.

This clone showed up just a few times. The chain carries TRBV10-3 and TRBJ1-1, with TRBD1 matching over 7 bases. Germline V lookup: CDR1 ENHRY, CDR2 SYGVKD. With 6 bases clipped from V and 0 bases from J, the junction kept 7 bases outside the gene matches. CDR3 length equals 15 residues. The CDR3 bases are TGTGCCATCAGGGGAACGACAGGGATGAACACTGAAGCTTTCTTT. Translating it yields CAIRGTTGMNTEAFF.

The chain joins TRBV29-1 to TRBJ2-7; no definite D call. CDR3 length equals 12 residues. V shed 4 bases and J shed 1 base, with 8 bases lying between them. Germline CDR1 and CDR2: SQVTM and ANQGSEA. The CDR3 region has the DNA TGCAGCGTTGTGGGCGTTTCCTACGAGCAGTACTTC. Residues: CSVVGVSYEQYF.

The chain carries TRBV19 and TRBJ2-3, with 13 nucleotides matching TRBD2. CDR3 length: 15 residues. J gave up 3 bases and V 3 bases, and 0 bases lay outside the gene matches. Germline V gene data show CDR1 as LNHDA and CDR2 as SQIVND (reference sequence). The chain's CDR3 is CASSMGLAGTDTQYF. The CDR3 coding sequence is TGTGCCAGTAGTATGGGACTAGCGGGGACAGATACGCAGTATTTT. Using reference TRBV19 and TRBJ2-3 for the parts outside the CDR3, the full variable domain is DGGITQSPKYLFRKEGQNVTLSCEQNLNHDAMYWYRQDPGQGLRLIYYSQIVNDFQKGDIAEGYSVSREKKESFPLTVTSAQKNPTAFYLCASSMGLAGTDTQYFGPGTRLTVL.

The rearrangement uses TRBV28 and TRBJ1-3; 7 positions agree with TRBD1. The CDR3 is 16 residues long. Trimming at V came to 8 bases and at J to 0 bases, leaving 10 bases not matched to a gene. In germline, CDR1 is MDHEN, CDR2 SYDVKM. CDR3 bases: TGTGCCAGCCGAATAGTACAGGGGCACTCTGGAAACACCATATATTTT. Encoded protein: CASRIVQGHSGNTIYF.

The rearrangement uses TRBV29-1 and TRBJ1-5, with D possibly TRBD1 on 6 matching bases. CDR3 length: 13 amino acids. Trimming shortened V by 0 bases and J by 7 bases, and 10 bases separated the two germline ends. Germline V gene data show CDR1 as SQVTM and CDR2 as ANQGSEA. The CDR3 DNA is TGCAGCGTTGAAGAGGACAGAAACCAGCCCCAGCATTTT. Protein sequence: CSVEEDRNQPQHF. Together with reference TRBV29-1 and TRBJ1-5, the CDR3 gives the full variable domain: SAVISQKPSRDICQRGTSLTIQCQVDSQVTMMFWYRQQPGQSLTLIATANQGSEATYESGFVIDKFPISRPNLTFSTLTVSNMSPEDSSIYLCSVEEDRNQPQHFGDGTRLSIL.

This clone has a handful of counts. V and J are TRBV6-1 and TRBJ2-7, with D unresolved. Germline CDR1 MNHNS, CDR2 SASEGT. The CDR3 extends over 11 amino acids. The V and J ends lost 8 bases and 3 bases respectively, with 8 bases between them. For the CDR3, the DNA is TGTGCCAGCCAAGTTAACTACGAGCAGTACTTC. It translates to CASQVNYEQYF.

The table lists this clone with a few counts. This rearrangement joins TRBV5-1 to TRBJ2-2; D unclear. There are 15 residues in the CDR3. Germline CDR1 is SGHRS and CDR2 is YFSETQ. With 2 bases removed from V and 1 base from J, the gap between germline ends came to 9 bases. The CDR3 DNA is TGCGCCAGCAGCTTCGGCCAGGAGAACACCGGGGAGCTGTTTTTT. Protein product: CASSFGQENTGELFF.

This clone has only a few counts. This chain links TRBV30 with TRBJ1-2; 8 bases agree with TRBD1. CDR1 and CDR2 from the germline V gene are GTSNPN and SVGIG (reference sequence). The CDR3 covers 13 residues. V lost 2 bases, J lost 2 bases, and 1 base stayed unmatched. CDR3 amino acids: CAWSYRGNYGYTF. CDR3 bases: TGTGCCTGGAGTTACAGGGGGAACTATGGCTACACCTTC. Full variable domain (missing parts from reference TRBV30 and TRBJ1-2): SQTIHQWPATLVQPVGSPLSLECTVEGTSNPNLYWYRQAAGRGLQLLFYSVGIGQISSEVPQNLSASRPQDRQFILSSKKLLLSDSGFYLCAWSYRGNYGYTFGSGTRLTVV.